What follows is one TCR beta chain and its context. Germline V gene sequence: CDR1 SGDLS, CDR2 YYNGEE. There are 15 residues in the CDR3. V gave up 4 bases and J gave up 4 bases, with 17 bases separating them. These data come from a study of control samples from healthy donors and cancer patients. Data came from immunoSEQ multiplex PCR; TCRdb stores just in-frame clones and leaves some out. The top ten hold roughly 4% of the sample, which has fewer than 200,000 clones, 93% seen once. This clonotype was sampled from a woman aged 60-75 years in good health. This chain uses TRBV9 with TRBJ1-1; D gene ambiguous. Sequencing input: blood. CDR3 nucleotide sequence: TGTGCCAGCAGCCCAACGACAACGGCGAGCACTGAAGCTTTCTTT. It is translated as CASSPTTTASTEAFF.